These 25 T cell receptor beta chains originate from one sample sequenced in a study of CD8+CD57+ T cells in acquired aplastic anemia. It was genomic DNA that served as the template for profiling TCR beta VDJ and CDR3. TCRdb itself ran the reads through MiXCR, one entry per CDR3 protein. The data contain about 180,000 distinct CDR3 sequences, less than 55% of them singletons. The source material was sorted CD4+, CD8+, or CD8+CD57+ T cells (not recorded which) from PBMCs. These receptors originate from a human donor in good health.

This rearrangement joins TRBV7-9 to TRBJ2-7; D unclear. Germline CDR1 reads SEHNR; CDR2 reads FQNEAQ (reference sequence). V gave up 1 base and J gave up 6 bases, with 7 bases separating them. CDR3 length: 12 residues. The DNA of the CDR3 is TGTGCCAGCAGCTTAGAAGCTGGCGAGCAGTACTTC. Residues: CASSLEAGEQYF.

The CDR3 region has the DNA TGTGCCAGCAGCTGGGAACAGGGATCTAACACTGAAGCTTTCTTT. Its translation is CASSWEQGSNTEAFF. The chain links TRBV7-9 to TRBJ1-1, with D possibly being TRBD1 (6 bases). The CDR3 length is 15 residues. Trimming took 4 bases from V and 2 from J, leaving 14 bases between them. Germline assignment: CDR1 SEHNR and CDR2 FQNEAQ (reference sequence).

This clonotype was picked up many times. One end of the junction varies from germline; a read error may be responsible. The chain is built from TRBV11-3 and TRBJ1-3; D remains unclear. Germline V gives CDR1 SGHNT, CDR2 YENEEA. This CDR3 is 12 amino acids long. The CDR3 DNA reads TGTGCCAGCAGCGTCACTGGGAACACCATATATTTT. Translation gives CASSVTGNTIYF.

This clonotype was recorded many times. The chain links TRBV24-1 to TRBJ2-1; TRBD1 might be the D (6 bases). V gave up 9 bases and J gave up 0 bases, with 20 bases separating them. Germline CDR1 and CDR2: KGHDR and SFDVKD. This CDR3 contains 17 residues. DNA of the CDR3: TGTGCCACCTCTTCTGTGATTCAGGGGAGCTCCTACAATGAGCAGTTCTTC. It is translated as CATSSVIQGSSYNEQFF.

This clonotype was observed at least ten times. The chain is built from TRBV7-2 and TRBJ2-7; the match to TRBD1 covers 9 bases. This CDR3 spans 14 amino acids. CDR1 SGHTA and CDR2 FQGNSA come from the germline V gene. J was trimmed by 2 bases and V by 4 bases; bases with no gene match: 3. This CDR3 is CASSSDRGPYEQYF. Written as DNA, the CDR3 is TGTGCCAGCAGCTCGGACAGGGGTCCCTACGAGCAGTACTTC.

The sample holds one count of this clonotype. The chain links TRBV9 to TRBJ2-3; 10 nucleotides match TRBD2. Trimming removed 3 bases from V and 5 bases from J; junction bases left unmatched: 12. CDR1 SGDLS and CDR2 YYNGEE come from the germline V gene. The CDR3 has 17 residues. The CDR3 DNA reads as TGTGCCAGCAGCGGAGAGAGCGGGAGGGCCAACGGAGATACGCAGTATTTT. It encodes CASSGESGRANGDTQYF.

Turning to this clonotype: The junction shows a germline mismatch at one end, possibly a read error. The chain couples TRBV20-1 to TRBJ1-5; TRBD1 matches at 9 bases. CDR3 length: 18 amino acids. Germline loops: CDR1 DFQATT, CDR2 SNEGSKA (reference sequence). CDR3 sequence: CSAGEPGQGYRGNQPQHF. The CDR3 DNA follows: TGCAGTGCTGGAGAACCGGGACAGGGTTACAGGGGCAATCAGCCCCAGCATTTT.

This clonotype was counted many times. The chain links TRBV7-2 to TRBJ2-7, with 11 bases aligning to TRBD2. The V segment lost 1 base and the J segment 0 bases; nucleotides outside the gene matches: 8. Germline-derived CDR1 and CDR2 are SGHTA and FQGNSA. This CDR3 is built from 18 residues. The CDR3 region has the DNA TGTGCCAGCAGCTTAGGCGACACTGGGACTAGCGGCTCCTACGAGCAGTACTTC. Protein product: CASSLGDTGTSGSYEQYF.

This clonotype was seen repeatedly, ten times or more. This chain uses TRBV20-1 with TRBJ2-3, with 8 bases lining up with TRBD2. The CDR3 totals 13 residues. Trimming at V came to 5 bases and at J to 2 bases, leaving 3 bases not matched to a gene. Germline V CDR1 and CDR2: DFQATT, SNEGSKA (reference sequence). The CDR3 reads CSALSGTTDTQYF. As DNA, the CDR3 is TGCAGTGCTCTTAGCGGGACCACAGATACGCAGTATTTT.

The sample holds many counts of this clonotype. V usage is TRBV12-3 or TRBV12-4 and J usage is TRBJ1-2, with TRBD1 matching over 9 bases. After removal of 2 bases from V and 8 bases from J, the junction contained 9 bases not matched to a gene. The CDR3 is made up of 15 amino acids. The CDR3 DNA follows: TGTGCCAGCAGTTTATCGGGGACAGGGAGGGAAGGCTACACCTTC. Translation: CASSLSGTGREGYTF.

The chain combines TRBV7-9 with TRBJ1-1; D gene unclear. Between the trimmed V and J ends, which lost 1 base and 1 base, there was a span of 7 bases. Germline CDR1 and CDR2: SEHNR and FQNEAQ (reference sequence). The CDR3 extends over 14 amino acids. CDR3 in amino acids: CASSLGAANTEAFF. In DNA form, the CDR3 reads TGTGCCAGCAGCTTAGGGGCGGCGAACACTGAAGCTTTCTTT. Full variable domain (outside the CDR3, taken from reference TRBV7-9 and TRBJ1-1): DTGVSQNPRHKITKRGQNVTFRCDPISEHNRLYWYRQTLGQGPEFLTYFQNEAQLEKSRLLSDRFSAERPKGSFSTLEIQRTEQGDSAMYLCASSLGAANTEAFFGQGTRLTVV.

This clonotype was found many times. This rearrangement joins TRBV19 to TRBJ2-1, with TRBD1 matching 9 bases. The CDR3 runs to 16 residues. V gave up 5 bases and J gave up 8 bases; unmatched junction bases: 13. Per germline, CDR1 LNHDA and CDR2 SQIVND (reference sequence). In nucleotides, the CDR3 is TGTGCCAGTAGTGACTCCGGGACAGGGAATTGGGATGAGCAGTTCTTC. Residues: CASSDSGTGNWDEQFF. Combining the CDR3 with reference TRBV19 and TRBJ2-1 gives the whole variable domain DGGITQSPKYLFRKEGQNVTLSCEQNLNHDAMYWYRQDPGQGLRLIYYSQIVNDFQKGDIAEGYSVSREKKESFPLTVTSAQKNPTAFYLCASSDSGTGNWDEQFFGPGTRLTVL.

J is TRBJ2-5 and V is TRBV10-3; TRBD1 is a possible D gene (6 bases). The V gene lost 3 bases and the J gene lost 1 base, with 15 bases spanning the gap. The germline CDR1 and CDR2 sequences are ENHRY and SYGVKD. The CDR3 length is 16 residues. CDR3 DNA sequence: TGTGCCATCAGTGAATCGGTCGGGGACATCCAAGAGACCCAGTACTTC. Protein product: CAISESVGDIQETQYF.

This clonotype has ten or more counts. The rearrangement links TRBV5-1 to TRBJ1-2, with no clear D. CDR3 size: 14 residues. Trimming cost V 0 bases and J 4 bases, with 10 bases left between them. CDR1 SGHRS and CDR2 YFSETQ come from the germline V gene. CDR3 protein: CASSLAGEVYGYTF. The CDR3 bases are TGCGCCAGCAGCTTGGCTGGGGAGGTCTATGGCTACACCTTC.

CDR3 sequence reads: CASSLGAVYEQYF. The DNA of the CDR3 is TGTGCCAGCAGCCTAGGGGCCGTGTACGAGCAGTACTTC. V usage is TRBV7-8 and J usage is TRBJ2-7; D may be TRBD1 (5 bases). From germline, CDR1 is SGHVS and CDR2 FQNEAQ. Trimming shortened V by 5 bases and J by 4 bases, and 12 bases separated the two germline ends. CDR3 length equals 13 residues. The variable domain in full, completed from reference TRBV7-8 and TRBJ2-7, reads GAGVSQSPRYKVAKRGQDVALRCDPISGHVSLFWYQQALGQGPEFLTYFQNEAQLDKSGLPSDRFFAERPEGSVSTLKIQRTQQEDSAVYLCASSLGAVYEQYFGPGTRLTVT.

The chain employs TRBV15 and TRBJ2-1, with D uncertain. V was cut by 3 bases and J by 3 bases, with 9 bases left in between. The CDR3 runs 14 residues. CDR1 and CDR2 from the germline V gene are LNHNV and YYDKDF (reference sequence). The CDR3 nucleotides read TGTGCCACCAGCAGGGCTCTAGACTACAATGAGCAGTTCTTC. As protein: CATSRALDYNEQFF.

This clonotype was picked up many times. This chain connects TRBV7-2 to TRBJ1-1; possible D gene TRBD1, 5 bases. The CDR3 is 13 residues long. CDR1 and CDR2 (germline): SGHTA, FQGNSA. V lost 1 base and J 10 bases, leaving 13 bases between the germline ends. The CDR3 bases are TGTGCCAGCAGCTTAGTGCGGGGGGATAGAGCTTTCTTT. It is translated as CASSLVRGDRAFF.

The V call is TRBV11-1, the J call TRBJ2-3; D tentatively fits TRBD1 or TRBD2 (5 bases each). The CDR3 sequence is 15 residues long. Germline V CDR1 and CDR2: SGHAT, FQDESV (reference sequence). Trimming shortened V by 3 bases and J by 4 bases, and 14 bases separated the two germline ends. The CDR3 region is CASSFNQGDADTQYF. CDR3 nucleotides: TGTGCCAGCAGCTTCAATCAGGGAGACGCAGATACGCAGTATTTT.

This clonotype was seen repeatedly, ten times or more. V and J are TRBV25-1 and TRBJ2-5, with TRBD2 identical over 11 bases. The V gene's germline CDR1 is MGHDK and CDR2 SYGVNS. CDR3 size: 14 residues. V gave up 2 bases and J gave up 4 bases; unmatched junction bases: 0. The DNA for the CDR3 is TGTGCCAGCAGTGAACTAGCGGGAGGAGAGACCCAGTACTTC. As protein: CASSELAGGETQYF.

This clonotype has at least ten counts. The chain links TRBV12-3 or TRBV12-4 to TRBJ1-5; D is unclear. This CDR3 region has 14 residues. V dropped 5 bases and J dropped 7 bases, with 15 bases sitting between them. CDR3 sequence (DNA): TGTGCCAGCAGTATTGTGCATACAGACCAGCCCCAGCATTTT. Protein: CASSIVHTDQPQHF.

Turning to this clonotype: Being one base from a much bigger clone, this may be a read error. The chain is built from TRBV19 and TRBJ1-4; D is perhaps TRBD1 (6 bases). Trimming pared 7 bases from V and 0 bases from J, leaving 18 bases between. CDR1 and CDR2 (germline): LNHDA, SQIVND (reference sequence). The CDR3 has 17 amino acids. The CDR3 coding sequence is TGTGCCAGTACTGGGGGGCGACAGCGGCCAACTAATGAAAAACTGTTTTTT. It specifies CASTGGRQRPTNEKLFF.

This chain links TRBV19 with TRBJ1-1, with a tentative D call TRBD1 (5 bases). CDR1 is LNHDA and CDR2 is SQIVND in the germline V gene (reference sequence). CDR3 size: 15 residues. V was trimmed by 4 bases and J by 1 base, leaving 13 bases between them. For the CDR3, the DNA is TGTGCCAGTAGTAAGCAGGGAATTGGGAACACTGAAGCTTTCTTT. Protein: CASSKQGIGNTEAFF.

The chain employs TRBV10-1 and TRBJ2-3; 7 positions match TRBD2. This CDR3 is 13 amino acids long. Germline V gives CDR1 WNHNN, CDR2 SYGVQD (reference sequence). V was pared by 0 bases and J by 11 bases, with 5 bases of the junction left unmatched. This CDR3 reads CASSESRTSEQYF. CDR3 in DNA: TGCGCCAGCAGTGAGTCCCGGACTAGTGAGCAGTATTTT.

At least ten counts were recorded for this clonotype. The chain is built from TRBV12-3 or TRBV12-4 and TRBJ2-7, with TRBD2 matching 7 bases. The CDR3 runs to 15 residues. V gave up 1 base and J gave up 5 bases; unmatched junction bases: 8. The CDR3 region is CASSLVPATSNEQYF. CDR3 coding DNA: TGTGCCAGCAGTTTAGTTCCTGCGACTAGCAACGAGCAGTACTTC.

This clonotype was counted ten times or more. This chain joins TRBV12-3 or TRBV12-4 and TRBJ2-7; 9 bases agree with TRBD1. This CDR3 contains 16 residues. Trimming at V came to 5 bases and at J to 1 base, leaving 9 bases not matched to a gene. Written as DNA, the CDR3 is TGTGCCAGCAGTATCAACAGGGGGCGGGAATCCTACGAGCAGTACTTC. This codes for CASSINRGRESYEQYF.